The clone carrying this T cell receptor beta chain occurred many times. The record originates from a study of T cells in Graves' hyperthyroidism and ophthalmopathy. Turning to the study itself: Peripheral blood draws took place at initial diagnosis, ahead of any treatment.

The CDR3 consists of 13 residues. V lost 7 bases to trimming and J lost 4 bases, with 13 bases between them. The germline V gene has CDR1 MNHNS and CDR2 SASEGT. Amplified regions were TCR beta CDR3 sequences from RNA transcripts. When the TCR CDR3 underwent first-round RT-PCR, the HTBI primer set was used. TCRdb re-analysed the multiplex PCR reads in MiXCR, keeping a single row per CDR3 protein. This table has a few hundred thousand distinct CDR3 sequences, more than 15% appearing once. This receptor was identified in a woman younger than 45 with Graves' hyperthyroidism. The V call is TRBV6-1, the J call TRBJ1-1, with a weak D call TRBD1 (6 bases). The sample taken for sequencing was blood. CDR3 in amino acids: CASNLQGGTEAFF. For the CDR3, the DNA is TGTGCCAGCAACCTACAGGGCGGCACTGAAGCTTTCTTT.